This entry concerns a single TCR beta chain. These data belong to a study of control samples from healthy donors and cancer patients. This table comes from immunoSEQ multiplex PCR, and its TCRdb copy is limited to in-frame clones, with some not included. This sample yields tens of thousands of clones, of which 93% are seen a single time; 23% belongs to the top ten. The clonotype comes from a woman aged 50 to 65 with head and neck cancer. The sample consisted of PBMCs.

The CDR3 loop is CASSYPPGLAGLYEQYF. In DNA, the CDR3 is TGTGCCAGCAGTTACCCCCCCGGACTAGCGGGACTCTACGAGCAGTACTTC. The chain links TRBV6-2 or TRBV6-3 to TRBJ2-7; the match to TRBD2 covers 12 bases. V dropped 2 bases and J dropped 3; count of bases not matched to a gene: 8. The CDR3 loop spans 17 amino acids. CDR1 and CDR2 (germline): MNHEY, SVGEGT.